The clone carrying this TCR beta chain was counted only a few times. What it binds is unknown. The data were produced by immunoSEQ multiplex PCR, yet TCRdb's version contains in-frame clones alone and is incomplete. The sample comprises 50,000 or so clones, around 89% of which are singletons, and approximately 15% rests with the top ten. This specimen belongs to a study of PD-1 blockade in classical Hodgkin lymphoma. Study summary: Patients were infused with nivolumab 3 mg/kg every 2 weeks.

Findings and limits, study-wide: By C4D1, diversity of CD4+ TCRs had risen significantly, whereas that of CD8+ TCRs had not. Those starting nivolumab under 1 year post-ASCT were excluded. What drove the repertoire differences, possibly disease activity or prior therapy, has not been defined.

The junction had 3 bases not matched to a gene; V was cut back by 3 bases and J by 2 bases. Germline CDR1 is ENHRY and CDR2 is SYGVKD. CDR3 size: 14 residues. Stated time point: cycle 4 day 1 (C4D1), after five to seven weeks of nivolumab. Relapse after autologous stem cell transplantation occurred in every patient, and brentuximab vedotin exposure varied. This material consisted of peripheral blood mononuclear cells (PBMCs), taken before the fourth cycle of nivolumab. The chain has TRBV10-3 and TRBJ1-2; 7 nucleotides line up with TRBD1. This receptor was obtained from a human donor with classical Hodgkin lymphoma. Here the CDR3 DNA reads TGTGCCATCAGTGAACAGGGGAGGAACTATGGCTACACCTTC. Residues: CAISEQGRNYGYTF.